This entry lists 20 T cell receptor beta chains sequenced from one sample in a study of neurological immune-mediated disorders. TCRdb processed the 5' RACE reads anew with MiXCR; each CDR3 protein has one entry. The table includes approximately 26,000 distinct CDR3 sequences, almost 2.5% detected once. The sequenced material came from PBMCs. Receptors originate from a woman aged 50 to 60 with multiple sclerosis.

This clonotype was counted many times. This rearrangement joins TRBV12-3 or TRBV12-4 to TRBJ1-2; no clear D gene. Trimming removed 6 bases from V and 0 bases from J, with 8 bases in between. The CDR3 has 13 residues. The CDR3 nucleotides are TGTGCCAGCAGGTCGGGATCTAACTATGGCTACACCTTC. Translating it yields CASRSGSNYGYTF.

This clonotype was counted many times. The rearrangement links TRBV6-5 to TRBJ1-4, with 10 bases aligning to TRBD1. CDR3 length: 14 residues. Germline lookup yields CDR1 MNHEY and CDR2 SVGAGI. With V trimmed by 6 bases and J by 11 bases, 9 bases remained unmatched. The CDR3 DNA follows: TGTGCCAGCAGCAGGACAGGGGGGAGTCGTAAACTGTTTTTT. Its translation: CASSRTGGSRKLFF.

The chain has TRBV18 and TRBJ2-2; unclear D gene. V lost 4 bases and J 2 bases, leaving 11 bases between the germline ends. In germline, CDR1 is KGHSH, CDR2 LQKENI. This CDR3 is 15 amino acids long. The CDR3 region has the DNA TGTGCCAGCTCACAATGGCAAACTAACACCGGGGAGCTGTTTTTT. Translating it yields CASSQWQTNTGELFF. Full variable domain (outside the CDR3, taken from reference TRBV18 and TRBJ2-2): NAGVMQNPRHLVRRRGQEARLRCSPMKGHSHVYWYRQLPEEGLKFMVYLQKENIIDESGMPKERFSAEFPKEGPSILRIQQVVRGDSAAYFCASSQWQTNTGELFFGEGSRLTVL.

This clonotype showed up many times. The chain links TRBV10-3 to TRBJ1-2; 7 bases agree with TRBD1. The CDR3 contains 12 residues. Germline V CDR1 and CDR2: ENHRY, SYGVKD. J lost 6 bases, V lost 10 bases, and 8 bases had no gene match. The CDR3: CATQQGGDGYTF. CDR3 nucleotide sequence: TGTGCCACCCAGCAAGGGGGCGATGGCTACACCTTC.

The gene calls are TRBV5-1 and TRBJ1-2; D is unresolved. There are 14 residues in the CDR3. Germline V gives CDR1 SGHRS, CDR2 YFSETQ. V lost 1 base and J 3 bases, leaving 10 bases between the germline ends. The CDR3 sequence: CASSLQAADYGYTF. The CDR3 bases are TGCGCCAGCAGCTTGCAGGCCGCTGACTATGGCTACACCTTC.

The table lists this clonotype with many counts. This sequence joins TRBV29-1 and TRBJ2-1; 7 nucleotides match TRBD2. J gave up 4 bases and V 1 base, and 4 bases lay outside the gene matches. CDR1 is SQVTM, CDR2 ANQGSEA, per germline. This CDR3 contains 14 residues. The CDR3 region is CSVEAKGGYNEQFF. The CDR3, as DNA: TGCAGCGTTGAAGCCAAGGGAGGGTACAATGAGCAGTTCTTC.

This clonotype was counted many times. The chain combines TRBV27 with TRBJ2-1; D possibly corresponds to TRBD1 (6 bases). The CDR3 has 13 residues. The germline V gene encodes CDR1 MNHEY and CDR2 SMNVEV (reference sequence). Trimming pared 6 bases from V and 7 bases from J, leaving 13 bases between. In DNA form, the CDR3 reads TGTGCCAGCAGACTCCAGGGGTTAAATGAGCAGTTCTTC. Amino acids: CASRLQGLNEQFF.

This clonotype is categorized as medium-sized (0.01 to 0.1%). The CDR3 is CSARTTSGGTGELFF. The CDR3 DNA sequence: TGCAGTGCTAGAACCACTAGCGGGGGAACCGGGGAGCTGTTTTTT. The J gene is TRBJ2-2, the V gene TRBV20-1; TRBD2 aligns across 11 bases. Germline CDR1 is DFQATT and CDR2 is SNEGSKA (reference sequence). This CDR3 spans 15 amino acids. V shed 2 bases, J shed 5 bases, and the junction held 4 bases outside the gene matches.

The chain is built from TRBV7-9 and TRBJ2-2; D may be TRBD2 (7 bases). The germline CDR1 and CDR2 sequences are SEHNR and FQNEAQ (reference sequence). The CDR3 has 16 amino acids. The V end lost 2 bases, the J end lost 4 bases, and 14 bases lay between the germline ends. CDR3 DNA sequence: TGTGCCAGCAGCTTATTGGGCGGGGGCCGCACCGGGGAGCTGTTTTTT. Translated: CASSLLGGGRTGELFF.

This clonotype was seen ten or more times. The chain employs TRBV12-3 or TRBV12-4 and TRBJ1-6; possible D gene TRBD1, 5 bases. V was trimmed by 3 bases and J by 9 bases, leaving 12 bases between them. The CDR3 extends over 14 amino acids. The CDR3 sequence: CASSLFQGGSPLHF. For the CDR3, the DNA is TGTGCCAGCAGTTTGTTTCAGGGCGGTTCACCCCTCCACTTT.

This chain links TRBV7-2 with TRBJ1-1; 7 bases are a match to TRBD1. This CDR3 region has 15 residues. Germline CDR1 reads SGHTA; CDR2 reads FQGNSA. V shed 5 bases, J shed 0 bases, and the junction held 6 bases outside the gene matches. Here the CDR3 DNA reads TGTGCCAGCAGCATCGGACAGGTTATGAACACTGAAGCTTTCTTT. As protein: CASSIGQVMNTEAFF.

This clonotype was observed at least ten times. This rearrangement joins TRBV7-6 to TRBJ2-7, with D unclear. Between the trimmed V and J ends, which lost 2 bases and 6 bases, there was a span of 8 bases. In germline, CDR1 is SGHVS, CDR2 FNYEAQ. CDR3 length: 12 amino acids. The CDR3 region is CASSLQPAEQYF. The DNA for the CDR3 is TGTGCCAGCAGCTTACAGCCCGCCGAGCAGTACTTC.

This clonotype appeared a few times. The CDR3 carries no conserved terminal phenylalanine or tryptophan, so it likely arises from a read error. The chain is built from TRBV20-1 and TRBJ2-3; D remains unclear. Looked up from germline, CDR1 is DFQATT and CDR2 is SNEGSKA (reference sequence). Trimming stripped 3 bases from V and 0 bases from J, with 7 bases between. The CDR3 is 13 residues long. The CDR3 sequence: CSASPASTDTQYN. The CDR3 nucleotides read TGCAGTGCTAGTCCAGCTAGCACAGATACGCAGTATAAT.

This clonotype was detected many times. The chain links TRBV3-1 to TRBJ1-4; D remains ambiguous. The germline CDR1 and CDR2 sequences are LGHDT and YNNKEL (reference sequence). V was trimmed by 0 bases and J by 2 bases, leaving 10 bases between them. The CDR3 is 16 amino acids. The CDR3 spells CASSQDQRFTNEKLFF. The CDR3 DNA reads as TGTGCCAGCAGCCAAGATCAGCGGTTTACTAATGAAAAACTGTTTTTT.

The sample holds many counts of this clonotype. In nucleotides, the CDR3 is TGCAGTGCGGGACAGGGGGTTACTGAAGCTTTCTTT. It is translated as CSAGQGVTEAFF. V gene TRBV20-1 combines with J gene TRBJ1-1; 11 bases fit TRBD1. From germline, CDR1 is DFQATT and CDR2 SNEGSKA (reference sequence). Trimming removed 6 bases from V and 5 bases from J; junction bases left unmatched: 2. CDR3 length: 12 amino acids.

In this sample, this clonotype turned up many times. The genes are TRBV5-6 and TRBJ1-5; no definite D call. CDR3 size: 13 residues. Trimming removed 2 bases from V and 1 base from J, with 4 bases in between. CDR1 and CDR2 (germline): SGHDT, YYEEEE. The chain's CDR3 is CASSFQSNQPQHF. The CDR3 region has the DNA TGTGCCAGCAGCTTCCAGAGCAATCAGCCCCAGCATTTT.

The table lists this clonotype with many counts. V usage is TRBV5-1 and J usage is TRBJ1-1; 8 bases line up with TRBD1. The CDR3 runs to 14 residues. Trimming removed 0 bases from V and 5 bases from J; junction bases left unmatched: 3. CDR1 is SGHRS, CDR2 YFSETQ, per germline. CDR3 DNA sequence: TGCGCCAGCAGCTTGGTACAGGGGGAAACTGAAGCTTTCTTT. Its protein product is CASSLVQGETEAFF. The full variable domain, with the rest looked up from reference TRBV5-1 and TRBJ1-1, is KAGVTQTPRYLIKTRGQQVTLSCSPISGHRSVSWYQQTPGQGLQFLFEYFSETQRNKGNFPGRFSGRQFSNSRSEMNVSTLELGDSALYLCASSLVQGETEAFFGQGTRLTVV.

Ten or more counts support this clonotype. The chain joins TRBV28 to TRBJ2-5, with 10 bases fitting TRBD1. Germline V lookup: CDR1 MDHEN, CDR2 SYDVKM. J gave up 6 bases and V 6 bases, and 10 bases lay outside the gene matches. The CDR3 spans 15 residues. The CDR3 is CASSPGQGMSKTQYF. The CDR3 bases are TGTGCCAGCAGCCCGGGACAGGGGATGTCCAAGACCCAGTACTTC.

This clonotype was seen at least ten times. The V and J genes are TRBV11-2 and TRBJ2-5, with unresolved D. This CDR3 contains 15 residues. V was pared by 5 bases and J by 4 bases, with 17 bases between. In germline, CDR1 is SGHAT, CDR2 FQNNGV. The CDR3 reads CASSPYPGSGETQYF. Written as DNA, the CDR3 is TGTGCCAGCAGCCCGTACCCCGGGTCGGGAGAGACCCAGTACTTC.

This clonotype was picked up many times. The CDR3 DNA sequence: TGTGCCAGCAGTTACTCGAGAGCAGGGGACACTGAAGCTTTCTTT. Its translation: CASSYSRAGDTEAFF. The chain is built from TRBV6-5 and TRBJ1-1, with D possibly TRBD1 on 6 matching bases. The CDR3 loop spans 15 amino acids. The V end lost 0 bases, the J end lost 3 bases, and 11 bases lay between the germline ends. Germline V gives CDR1 MNHEY, CDR2 SVGAGI.